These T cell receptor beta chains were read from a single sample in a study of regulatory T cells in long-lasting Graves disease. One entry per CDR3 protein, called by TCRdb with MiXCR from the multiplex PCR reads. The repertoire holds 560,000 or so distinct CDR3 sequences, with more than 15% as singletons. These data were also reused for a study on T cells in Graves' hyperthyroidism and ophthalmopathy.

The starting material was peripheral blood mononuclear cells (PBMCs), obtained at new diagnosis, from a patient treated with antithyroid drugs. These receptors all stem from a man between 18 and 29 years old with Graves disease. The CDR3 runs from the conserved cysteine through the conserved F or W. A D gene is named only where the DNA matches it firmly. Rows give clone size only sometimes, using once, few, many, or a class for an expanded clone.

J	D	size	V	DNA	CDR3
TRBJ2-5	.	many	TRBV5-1	TGCGCCAGCAGCAAACAAGAGACCCAGTACTTC	CASSKQETQYF
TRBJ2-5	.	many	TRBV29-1	TGCAGCGTTGAAAAACGGCACCAAGAGACCCAGTACTTC	CSVEKRHQETQYF
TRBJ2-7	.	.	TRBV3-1	TGTGCCAGCAGCCAAAGGAGAGGGGCACTCTCCTACGAGCAGTACTTC	CASSQRRGALSYEQYF
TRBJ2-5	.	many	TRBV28	TGTGCCAGCAGTTCAGGACCGAGAAAAGAGACCCAGTACTTC	CASSSGPRKETQYF
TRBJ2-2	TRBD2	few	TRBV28	TGTGCCAGCAGTTTATCATCCGGGGGGGCGGGAACCGGGGAGCTGTTTTTT	CASSLSSGGAGTGELFF
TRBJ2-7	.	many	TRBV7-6	TGTGCCAGCAGCTTAGGAGACAGAAAGTACGAGCAGTACTTC	CASSLGDRKYEQYF
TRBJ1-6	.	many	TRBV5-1	TGCGCCAGCAGCTTGTCGGGGGTGGGGAATTCACCCCTCCACTTT	CASSLSGVGNSPLHF
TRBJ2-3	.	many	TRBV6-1	TGTGCCAGCACCTTGGAAAGGATTAACACAGATACGCAGTATTTT	CASTLERINTDTQYF
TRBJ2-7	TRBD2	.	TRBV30	TGTGCCTGGAGTCCGGAGGGAGGGAATCCCTACGAGCAGTACTTC	CAWSPEGGNPYEQYF
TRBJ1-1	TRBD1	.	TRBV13	TGTGCCAACAGCCGGGGACAGGTACTAACTGAAGCTTTCTTT	CANSRGQVLTEAFF
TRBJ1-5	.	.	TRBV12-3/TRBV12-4	TGTGCCAGCAGTTTAGGGCTCTTACGGGGGTCCGTGGGCAATCAGCCCCAGCATTTT	CASSLGLLRGSVGNQPQHF
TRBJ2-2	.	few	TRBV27	TGTGCCAGCAGTTTAAGGGTCACCGGGGAGCTGTTTTTT	CASSLRVTGELFF
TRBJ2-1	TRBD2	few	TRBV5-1	TGCGCCAGCAGCGAAGGAGGCTTAGCGGGAGGGCCGGGCTCCTACAATGAGCAGTTCTTC	CASSEGGLAGGPGSYNEQFF
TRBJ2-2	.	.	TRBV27	TGTGCCAGCAGTTTGGTCGGTGACACCGGGGAGCTGTTTTTT	CASSLVGDTGELFF
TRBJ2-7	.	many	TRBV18	TGTGCCAGCAGTCCCGGCGACAGGTACGAGCAGTACTTC	CASSPGDRYEQYF
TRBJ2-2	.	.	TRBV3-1	TGTGCCAGCAGCCAAGCTACGGGCACCGGGGAGCTGTTTTTT	CASSQATGTGELFF
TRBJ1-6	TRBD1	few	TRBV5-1	TGCGCCAGCAGCTTGGGGCCGGGACAGGGGAATTCACCCCTCCACTTT	CASSLGPGQGNSPLHF
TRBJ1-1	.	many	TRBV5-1	TGCGCCAGCAGCTTCGGGGACCGTGAAGCTTTCTTT	CASSFGDREAFF
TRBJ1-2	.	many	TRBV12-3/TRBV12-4	TGTGCCAGCAGCTCCCCAGGGCCTTTTGGCTACACCTTC	CASSSPGPFGYTF
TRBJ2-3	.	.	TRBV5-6	TGTGCCAGCAGCTTTATGACAGCATACACAGATACGCAGTATTTT	CASSFMTAYTDTQYF
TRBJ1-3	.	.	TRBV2	TGTGCCAGCAGTGAGGACTTTAGCTCTGGAAACACCATATATTTT	CASSEDFSSGNTIYF
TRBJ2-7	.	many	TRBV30	TGTGCCTGGAGTTGGATAGGGGATAATTACGAGCAGTACTTC	CAWSWIGDNYEQYF
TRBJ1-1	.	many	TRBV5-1	TGCGCCAGCAGTGACGGACAGTGGAGTGGTACTGAAGCTTTCTTT	CASSDGQWSGTEAFF
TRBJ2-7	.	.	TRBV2	TGTGCCAGCAGTGACCCCGACAACACCTACGAGCAGTACTTC	CASSDPDNTYEQYF
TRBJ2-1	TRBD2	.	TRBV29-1	TGCAGCGTTGAGGGACTAGCGGAGTCACCTAGCTCCTACAATGAGCAGTTCTTC	CSVEGLAESPSSYNEQFF
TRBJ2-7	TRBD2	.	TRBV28	TGTGCCAGCAGTTCCGCGGCGGCGGGAGGGCTCAGCTCCTACGAGCAGTACTTC	CASSSAAAGGLSSYEQYF
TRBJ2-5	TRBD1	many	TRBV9	TGTGCCAGCAACCCGGGACAGAGCTACCAAGAGACCCAGTACTTC	CASNPGQSYQETQYF
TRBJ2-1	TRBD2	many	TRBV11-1	TGTGCCAGCAGCGGTAGCGGGAGGGCCTTGTGGAATGAGCAGTTCTTC	CASSGSGRALWNEQFF
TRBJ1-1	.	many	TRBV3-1	TGTGCCAGCAGCCAGGCCCCGACAGGGAACACTGAAGCTTTCTTT	CASSQAPTGNTEAFF
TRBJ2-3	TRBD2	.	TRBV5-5	TGTGCCAGCAGCTTGGGGGACTACGACACAGATACGCAGTATTTT	CASSLGDYDTDTQYF
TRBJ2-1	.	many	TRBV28	TGTGCCAGCAGAAGGGGGAACAAAAGGGATGAGCAGTTCTTC	CASRRGNKRDEQFF
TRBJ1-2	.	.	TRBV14	TGTGCCAGCAGCCAAGCGGGGGGCGGCTATGGCTACACTTTC	CASSQAGGGYGYTF
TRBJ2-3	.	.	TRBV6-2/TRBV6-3	TGTGCCAGCAGTGAAACAAGAGGGGACACAGATACGCAGTATTTT	CASSETRGDTDTQYF